The T cell receptor beta chain under discussion was sequenced for a study of blood T cells in healthy people across ages. A second PCR, run for roughly 7 to 12 cycles, used a sample-barcoded 5' primer plus a J-beta primer mix. TCRdb reanalysed the 5' RACE reads using MiXCR and keeps one entry per CDR3 protein. The sample includes roughly 2 million distinct CDR3 sequences, 49% of them seen just once. This clonotype was counted between two and nine times. The antigen is undetermined. The germline V gene has CDR1 SGHDN and CDR2 FVKESK. The CDR3 consists of 17 residues. V was pared by 1 base and J by 4 bases, with 17 bases between. Study-wide findings and caveats: One million T cells yielded diversity estimates that were considered underestimates.

The receptor comes from a middle-aged woman in good health. The sequencing input was blood. This chain joins TRBV14 and TRBJ2-4; a weak D match, TRBD2 (6 bases). The CDR3 DNA is TGTGCCAGCAGCCAAGGAGGGCTAGCGATCTCAAAAAACATTCAGTACTTC. The encoded protein is CASSQGGLAISKNIQYF. Supplemented by reference TRBV14 and TRBJ2-4, the full variable domain reads EAGVTQFPSHSVIEKGQTVTLRCDPISGHDNLYWYRRVMGKEIKFLLHFVKESKQDESGMPNNRFLAERTGGTYSTLKVQPAELEDSGVYFCASSQGGLAISKNIQYFGAGTRLSVL.